This T cell receptor (beta chain) was documented in a study of blood T cell repertoires in COVID-19. Study in general: The United States, Italy and Spain provided the acute and convalescent COVID-19 samples. Nucleic acid was either cDNA or gDNA, and it came from T cells, B-cell-depleted T cells, or PBMCs.

Per the study methods: From reference gene primer amplification, estimates of nucleated cell counts were derived. Measured with immunoSEQ multiplex PCR; TCRdb has only the in-frame clones, and not every one. V and J calls and clone size are given by that table; D and trimming were obtained from the DNA. The data show 450,000 to 600,000 clones, 87% seen once. This clone was detected only once. Those who participated ranged in age from about 18 to 95 years and resided in approximately 23 US areas. Sequencing was done on a sample of PBMCs or T cells enriched from blood (not recorded which). The sequence derives from a woman under 30 who had recovered from COVID-19.

CDR3 sequence: CASSSDRGPNYGYTF. In DNA, the CDR3 is TGTGCCAGCAGCTCAGACAGGGGGCCGAACTATGGCTACACCTTC. V is TRBV7-2 and J is TRBJ1-2; 10 nucleotides agree with TRBD1. CDR1 is SGHTA and CDR2 is FQGNSA in the germline V gene. Trimming at V came to 4 bases and at J to 2 bases, leaving 4 bases not matched to a gene. The CDR3 extends over 15 amino acids. The whole variable domain, remainder taken from reference TRBV7-2 and TRBJ1-2, is GAGVSQSPSNKVTEKGKDVELRCDPISGHTALYWYRQSLGQGLEFLIYFQGNSAPDKSGLPSDRFSAERTGGSVSTLTIQRTQQEDSAVYLCASSSDRGPNYGYTFGSGTRLTVV.